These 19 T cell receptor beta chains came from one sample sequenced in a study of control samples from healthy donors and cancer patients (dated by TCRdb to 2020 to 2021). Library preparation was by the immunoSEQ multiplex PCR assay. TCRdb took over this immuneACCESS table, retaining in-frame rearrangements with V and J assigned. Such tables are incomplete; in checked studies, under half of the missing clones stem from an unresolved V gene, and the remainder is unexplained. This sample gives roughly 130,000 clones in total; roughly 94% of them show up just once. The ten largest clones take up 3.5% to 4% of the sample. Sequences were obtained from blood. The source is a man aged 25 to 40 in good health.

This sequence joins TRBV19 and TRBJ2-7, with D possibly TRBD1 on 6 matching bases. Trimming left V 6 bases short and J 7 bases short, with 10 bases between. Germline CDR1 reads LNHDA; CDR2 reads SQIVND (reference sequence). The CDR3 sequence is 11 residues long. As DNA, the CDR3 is TGTGCCAGTAGCGCCAGGGGAGAGCAGTACTTC. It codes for CASSARGEQYF.

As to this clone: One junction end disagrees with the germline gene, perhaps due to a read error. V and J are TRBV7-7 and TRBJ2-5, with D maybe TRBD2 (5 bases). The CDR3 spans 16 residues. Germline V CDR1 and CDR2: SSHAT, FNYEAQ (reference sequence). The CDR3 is CASSLALVRSLETQYF. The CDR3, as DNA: TGTGCTAGCAGCTTAGCGCTCGTCAGGAGCCTAGAGACCCAGTACTTC.

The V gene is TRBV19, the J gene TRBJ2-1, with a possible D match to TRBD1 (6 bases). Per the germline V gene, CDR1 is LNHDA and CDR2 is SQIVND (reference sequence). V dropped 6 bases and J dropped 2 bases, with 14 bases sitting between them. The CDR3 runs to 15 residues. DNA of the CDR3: TGTGCCAGTAGGCTAGCAGGGGACCCCTACAATGAGCAGTTCTTC. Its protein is CASRLAGDPYNEQFF.

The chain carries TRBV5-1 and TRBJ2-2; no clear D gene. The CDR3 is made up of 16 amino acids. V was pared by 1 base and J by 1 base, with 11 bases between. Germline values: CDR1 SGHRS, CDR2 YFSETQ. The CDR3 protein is CASSLPPPGNTGELFF. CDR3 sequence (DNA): TGCGCCAGCAGCTTGCCCCCTCCCGGGAACACCGGGGAGCTGTTTTTT.

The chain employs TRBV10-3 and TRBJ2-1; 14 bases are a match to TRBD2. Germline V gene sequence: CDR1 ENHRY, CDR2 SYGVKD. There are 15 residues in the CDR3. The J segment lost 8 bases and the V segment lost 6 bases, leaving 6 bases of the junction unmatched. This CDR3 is CAISPTSGGAYEQFF. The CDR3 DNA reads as TGTGCCATCAGCCCGACTAGCGGGGGGGCCTATGAGCAGTTCTTC.

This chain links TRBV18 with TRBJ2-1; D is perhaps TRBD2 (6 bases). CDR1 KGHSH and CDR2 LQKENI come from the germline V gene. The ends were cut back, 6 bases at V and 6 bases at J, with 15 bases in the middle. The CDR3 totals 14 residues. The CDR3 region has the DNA TGTGCCAGCTCCGATTACGGGGGAACCAATGAGCAGTTCTTC. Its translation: CASSDYGGTNEQFF.

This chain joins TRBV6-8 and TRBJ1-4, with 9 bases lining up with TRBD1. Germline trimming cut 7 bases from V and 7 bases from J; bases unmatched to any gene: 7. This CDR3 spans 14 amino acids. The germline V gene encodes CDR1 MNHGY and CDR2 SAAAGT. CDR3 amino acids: CASKTGGGVEKLFF. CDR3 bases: TGTGCCAGCAAGACAGGGGGTGGGGTTGAAAAACTGTTTTTT.

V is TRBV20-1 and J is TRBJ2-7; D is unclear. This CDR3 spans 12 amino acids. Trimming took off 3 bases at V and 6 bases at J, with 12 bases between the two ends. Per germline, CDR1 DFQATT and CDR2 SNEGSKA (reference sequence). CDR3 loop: CSASWQAREQYF. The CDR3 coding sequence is TGCAGTGCTAGTTGGCAGGCCCGCGAGCAGTACTTC.

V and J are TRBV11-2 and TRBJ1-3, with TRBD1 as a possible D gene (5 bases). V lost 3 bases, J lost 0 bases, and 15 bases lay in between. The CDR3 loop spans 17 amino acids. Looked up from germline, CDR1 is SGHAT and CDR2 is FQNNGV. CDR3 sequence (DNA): TGTGCCAGCAGCTTGGGGGGGACGGCGATCTCTGGAAACACCATATATTTT. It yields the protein CASSLGGTAISGNTIYF. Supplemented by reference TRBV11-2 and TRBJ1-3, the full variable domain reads EAGVAQSPRYKIIEKRQSVAFWCNPISGHATLYWYQQILGQGPKLLIQFQNNGVVDDSQLPKDRFSAERLKGVDSTLKIQPAKLEDSAVYLCASSLGGTAISGNTIYFGEGSWLTVV.

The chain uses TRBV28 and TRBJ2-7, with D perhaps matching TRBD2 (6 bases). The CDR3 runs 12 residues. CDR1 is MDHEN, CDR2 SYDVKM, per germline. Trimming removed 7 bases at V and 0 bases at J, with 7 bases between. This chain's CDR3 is CASTSDSYEQYF. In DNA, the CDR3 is TGTGCCAGCACTAGCGACTCCTACGAGCAGTACTTC. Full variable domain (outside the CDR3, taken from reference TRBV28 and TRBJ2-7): DVKVTQSSRYLVKRTGEKVFLECVQDMDHENMFWYRQDPGLGLRLIYFSYDVKMKEKGDIPEGYSVSREKKERFSLILESASTNQTSMYLCASTSDSYEQYFGPGTRLTVT.

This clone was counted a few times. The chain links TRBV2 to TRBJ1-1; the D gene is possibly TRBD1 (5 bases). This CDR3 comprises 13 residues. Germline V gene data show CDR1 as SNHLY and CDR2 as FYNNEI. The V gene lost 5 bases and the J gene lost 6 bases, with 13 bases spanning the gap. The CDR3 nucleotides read TGTGCCAGCAGTTCCGGGACTGCCCCTGAAGCTTTCTTT. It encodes CASSSGTAPEAFF. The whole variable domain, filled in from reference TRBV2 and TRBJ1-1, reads EPEVTQTPSHQVTQMGQEVILRCVPISNHLYFYWYRQILGQKVEFLVSFYNNEISEKSEIFDDQFSVERPDGSNFTLKIRSTKLEDSAMYFCASSSGTAPEAFFGQGTRLTVV.

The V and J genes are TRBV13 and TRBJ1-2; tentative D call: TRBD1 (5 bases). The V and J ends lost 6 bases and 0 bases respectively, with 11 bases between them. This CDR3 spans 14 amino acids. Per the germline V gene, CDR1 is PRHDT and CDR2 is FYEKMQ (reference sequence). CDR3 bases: TGTGCCAGCAGTTTTTCAGGGACTAACTATGGCTACACCTTC. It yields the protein CASSFSGTNYGYTF.

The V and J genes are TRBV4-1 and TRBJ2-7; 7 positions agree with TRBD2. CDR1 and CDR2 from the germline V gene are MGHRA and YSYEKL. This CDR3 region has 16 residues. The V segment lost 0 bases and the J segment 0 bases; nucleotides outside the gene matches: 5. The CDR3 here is CASSQEGRGSSYEQYF. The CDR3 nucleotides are TGCGCCAGCAGCCAAGAAGGGCGGGGGAGCTCCTACGAGCAGTACTTC.

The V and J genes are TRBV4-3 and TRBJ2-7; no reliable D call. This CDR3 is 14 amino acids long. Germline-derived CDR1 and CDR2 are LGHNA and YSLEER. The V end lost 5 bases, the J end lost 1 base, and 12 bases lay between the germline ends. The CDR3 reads CASSVDHSSYEQYF. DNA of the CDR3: TGCGCCAGCAGCGTGGACCATTCTTCCTACGAGCAGTACTTC.

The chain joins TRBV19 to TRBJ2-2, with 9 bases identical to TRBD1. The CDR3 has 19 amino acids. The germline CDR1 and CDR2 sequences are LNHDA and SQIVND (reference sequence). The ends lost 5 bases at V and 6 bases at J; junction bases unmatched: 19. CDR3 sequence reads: CASSRTGTGHLGSAGELFF. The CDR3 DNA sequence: TGTGCCAGTAGTCGAACCGGGACAGGGCATCTCGGATCAGCCGGGGAGCTGTTTTTT.

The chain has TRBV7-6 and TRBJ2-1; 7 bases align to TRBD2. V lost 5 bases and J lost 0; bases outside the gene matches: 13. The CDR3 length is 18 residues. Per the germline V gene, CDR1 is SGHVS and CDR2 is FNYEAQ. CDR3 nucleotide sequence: TGTGCCAGCAGCCCTAGGCGGGGGACTCAGAGCTCCTACAATGAGCAGTTCTTC. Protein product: CASSPRRGTQSSYNEQFF.

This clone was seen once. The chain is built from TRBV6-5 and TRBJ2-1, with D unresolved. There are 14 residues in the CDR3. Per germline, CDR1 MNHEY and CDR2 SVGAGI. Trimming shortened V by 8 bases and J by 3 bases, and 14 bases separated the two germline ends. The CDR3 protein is CASRPLLGYNEQFF. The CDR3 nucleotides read TGTGCCAGCCGACCGCTACTGGGCTACAATGAGCAGTTCTTC.

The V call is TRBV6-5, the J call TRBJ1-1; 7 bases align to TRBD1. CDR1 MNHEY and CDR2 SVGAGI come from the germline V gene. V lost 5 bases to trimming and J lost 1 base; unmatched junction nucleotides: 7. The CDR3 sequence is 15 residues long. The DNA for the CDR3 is TGTGCCAGCAGTACCGCGCACAGGGGGAACACTGAAGCTTTCTTT. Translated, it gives CASSTAHRGNTEAFF.

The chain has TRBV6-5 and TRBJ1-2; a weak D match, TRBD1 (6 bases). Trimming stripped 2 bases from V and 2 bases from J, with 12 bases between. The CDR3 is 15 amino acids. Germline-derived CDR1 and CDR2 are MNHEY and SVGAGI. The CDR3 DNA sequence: TGTGCCAGCAGTTACACCGGGACACCCAACTATGGCTACACCTTC. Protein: CASSYTGTPNYGYTF.